This record concerns one T cell receptor (beta chain) sequence. Its matching antigen is unknown. Generated by immunoSEQ multiplex PCR, the TCRdb table keeps only in-frame clones and is missing some. This table has over 15,000 clones, less than 55% appearing once. V was trimmed by 6 bases and J by 4 bases, leaving 9 bases between them. The CDR3 extends over 12 amino acids. The V gene's germline CDR1 is MNHEY and CDR2 SVGAGI. This sample is drawn from a study of tumor-infiltrating lymphocytes in localized non-small cell lung cancer. Points from the study as a whole: Different pieces of the same tissue were used for each assay.

Material: lung tumor tissue. This chain uses TRBV6-5 with TRBJ2-5, with D perhaps being TRBD1 or TRBD2 (5 bases each). The TCR sequence derives from a human donor with non-small cell lung cancer. The CDR3 sequence is CASRGPGETQYF. The CDR3 DNA reads TGTGCCAGCAGGGGACCGGGAGAGACCCAGTACTTC.